A selection of T cell receptor beta chains follows, all from one sample in a study of shared clonotypes between healthy human individuals. Here immunoSEQ multiplex PCR was the method, and the copy in TCRdb shows in-frame clones only, minus some. This sample has roughly 660,000 clones, with about 90% found just once. The sample was memory CD8+ T cells from PBMCs. The receptors derive from a man aged 18-30 years in good health. Some clones in this sample may be carry-over from other donors' samples. The CDR3 runs from the conserved cysteine through the conserved F or W. D genes are given only for firm matches. Where a row states a size, it is once, few, many or the class of an expanded clone; other rows omit it.

V gene	D gene	J gene	clone size	CDR3 protein	CDR3 DNA
TRBV29-1	-	TRBJ2-7	-	CSVGGGSSYEQYF	TGCAGCGTTGGGGGTGGTAGCTCCTACGAGCAGTACTTC
TRBV25-1	-	TRBJ2-2	once	CASSEKESTGELFF	TGTGCCAGCAGTGAAAAGGAGTCCACCGGGGAGCTGTTTTTT
TRBV5-6	-	TRBJ1-2	-	CASSPPGERKTYGYTF	TGTGCCAGCAGCCCCCCTGGGGAGCGGAAGACCTATGGCTACACCTTC
TRBV7-9	-	TRBJ1-5	few	CASSFVGVNQPQHF	TGTGCCAGCAGCTTTGTGGGGGTCAATCAGCCCCAGCATTTT
TRBV5-5	TRBD2	TRBJ2-7	once	CASSLLAGGSYEQYF	TGTGCCAGCAGCTTGTTAGCGGGAGGGAGCTACGAGCAGTACTTC
TRBV4-3	-	TRBJ2-1	-	CASSQDAGANEQFF	TGCGCCAGCAGCCAAGATGCGGGCGCCAATGAGCAGTTCTTC
TRBV19	-	TRBJ2-2	-	CASSIGHWNTGELFF	TGTGCCAGTAGTATAGGGCATTGGAACACCGGGGAGCTGTTTTTT
TRBV7-6	-	TRBJ2-7	-	CASSLEVTSSYEQYF	TGTGCCAGCAGCTTAGAGGTGACTAGTTCCTACGAGCAGTACTTC
TRBV5-1	TRBD2	TRBJ2-7	-	CASNPFGGVLEQYF	TGCGCCAGCAACCCTTTTGGGGGGGTGCTCGAGCAGTACTTC
TRBV7-9	-	TRBJ2-5	-	CASSLGGRVKYF	TGTGCCAGCAGCTTAGGAGGCAGGGTGAAGTACTTC
TRBV5-4	-	TRBJ2-7	-	CASSIGVDGYEQYF	TGTGCCAGCAGTATCGGCGTGGATGGCTACGAGCAGTACTTC
TRBV4-3	-	TRBJ2-1	-	CASSQAVVGGRDNEQFF	TGCGCCAGCAGCCAAGCGGTCGTCGGGGGCCGAGACAATGAGCAGTTCTTC
TRBV11-2	-	TRBJ2-5	-	CASSSLGETQYF	TGTGCCAGCAGCTCCCTCGGGGAGACCCAGTACTTC
TRBV5-1	-	TRBJ1-1	-	CASSLANGRELNTEAFF	TGCGCCAGCAGCTTGGCCAATGGTAGGGAACTTAACACTGAAGCTTTCTTT
TRBV28	-	TRBJ1-3	-	CASSLHGTASGNTIYF	TGTGCCAGCAGTTTACATGGGACTGCATCTGGAAACACCATATATTTT
TRBV11-2	-	TRBJ2-3	once	CASSLGRALTDTQYF	TGTGCCAGCAGCTTGGGCAGGGCCCTCACAGATACGCAGTATTTT
TRBV30	-	TRBJ1-1	-	CAWSVQVSGEAFF	TGTGCCTGGAGTGTACAAGTATCTGGTGAAGCTTTCTTT
TRBV5-4	TRBD1	TRBJ2-7	once	CASSLGQGGSYEQYF	TGTGCCAGCAGCTTGGGACAGGGGGGGTCCTACGAGCAGTACTTC
TRBV5-1	-	TRBJ2-7	-	CASSFVGQYVEQYF	TGCGCCAGCAGCTTTGTTGGACAGTATGTCGAGCAGTACTTC
TRBV7-9	TRBD1	TRBJ2-7	-	CASSLVGTGIGEQYF	TGTGCCAGCAGCTTAGTGGGGACAGGTATTGGCGAGCAGTACTTC
TRBV27	-	TRBJ1-6	-	CASSAAQGVLHF	TGTGCCAGCAGTGCAGCACAGGGAGTTCTCCACTTT
TRBV5-6	TRBD2	TRBJ2-7	-	CASSFGTSGPEQYF	TGTGCCAGCAGCTTCGGGACTAGTGGGCCCGAGCAGTACTTC